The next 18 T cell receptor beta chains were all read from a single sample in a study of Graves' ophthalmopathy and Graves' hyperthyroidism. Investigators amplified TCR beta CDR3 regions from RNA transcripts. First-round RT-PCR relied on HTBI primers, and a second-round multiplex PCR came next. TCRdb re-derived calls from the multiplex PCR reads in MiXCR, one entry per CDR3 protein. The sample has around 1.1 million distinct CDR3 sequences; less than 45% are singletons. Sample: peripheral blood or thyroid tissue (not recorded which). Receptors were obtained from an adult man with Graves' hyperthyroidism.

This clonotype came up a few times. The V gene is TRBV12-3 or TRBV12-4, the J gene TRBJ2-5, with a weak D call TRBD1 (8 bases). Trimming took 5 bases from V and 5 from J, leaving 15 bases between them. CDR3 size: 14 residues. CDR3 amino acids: CASSRTGRGETQYF. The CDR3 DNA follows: TGTGCCAGCAGTAGGACAGGGCGGGGGGAGACCCAGTACTTC.

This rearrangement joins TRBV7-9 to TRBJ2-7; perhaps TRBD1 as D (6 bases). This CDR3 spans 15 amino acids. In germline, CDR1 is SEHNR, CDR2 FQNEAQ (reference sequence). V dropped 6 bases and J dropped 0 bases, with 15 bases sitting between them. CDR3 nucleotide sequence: TGTGCCAGCAGTACCTCCGGACAGTACTCCTACGAGCAGTACTTC. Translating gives CASSTSGQYSYEQYF.

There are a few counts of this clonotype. As DNA, the CDR3 is TGTGCCAGCACCCTAAGTCTAAGCTACGAGCAGTACTTC. Its translation: CASTLSLSYEQYF. This rearrangement joins TRBV10-3 to TRBJ2-7, with no clear D. V lost 10 bases, J lost 3 bases, and 16 bases lay in between. Germline values: CDR1 ENHRY, CDR2 SYGVKD. The CDR3 has 13 amino acids.

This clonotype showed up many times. The CDR3 is CASSARGAGTYEQYF. The CDR3 region has the DNA TGTGCCAGCAGCGCAAGAGGGGCGGGGACTTACGAGCAGTACTTC. The chain links TRBV7-2 to TRBJ2-7, with D possibly matching TRBD2 (6 bases). V gave up 5 bases and J gave up 4 bases, with 18 bases separating them. Per the germline V gene, CDR1 is SGHTA and CDR2 is FQGNSA. The CDR3 totals 15 residues.

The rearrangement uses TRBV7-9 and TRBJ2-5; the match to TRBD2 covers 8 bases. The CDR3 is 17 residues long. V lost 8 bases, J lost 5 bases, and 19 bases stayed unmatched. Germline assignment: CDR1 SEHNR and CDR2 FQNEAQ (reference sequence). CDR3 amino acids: CASGLPYRRGGGETQYF. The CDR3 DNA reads TGTGCCAGCGGACTCCCCTACCGACGGGGGGGCGGTGAGACCCAGTACTTC.

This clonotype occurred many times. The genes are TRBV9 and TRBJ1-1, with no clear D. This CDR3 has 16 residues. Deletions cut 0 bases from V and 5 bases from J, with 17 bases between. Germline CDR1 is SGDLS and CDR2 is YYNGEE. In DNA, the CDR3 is TGTGCCAGCAGCGTAGCCGTCGTCGGAGCGGAAACTGAAGCTTTCTTT. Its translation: CASSVAVVGAETEAFF.

The CDR3 sequence is CASSLAQGQGVYNSPLHF. The CDR3 bases are TGTGCCAGCAGCTTAGCCCAGGGACAGGGTGTCTACAATTCACCCCTCCACTTT. The gene calls are TRBV7-9 and TRBJ1-6; 9 bases line up with TRBD1. Germline V CDR1 and CDR2: SEHNR, FQNEAQ (reference sequence). The V gene end was trimmed by 0 bases and the J gene end by 7 bases; junction bases not matched to a gene: 10. CDR3 size: 18 residues.

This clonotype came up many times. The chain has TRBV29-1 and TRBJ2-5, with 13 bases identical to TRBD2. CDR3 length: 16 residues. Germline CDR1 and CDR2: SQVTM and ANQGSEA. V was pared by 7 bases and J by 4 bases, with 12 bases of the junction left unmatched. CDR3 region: CSARGTSGVSTETQYF. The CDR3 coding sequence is TGCAGCGCTCGAGGGACTAGCGGGGTCAGCACAGAGACCCAGTACTTC.

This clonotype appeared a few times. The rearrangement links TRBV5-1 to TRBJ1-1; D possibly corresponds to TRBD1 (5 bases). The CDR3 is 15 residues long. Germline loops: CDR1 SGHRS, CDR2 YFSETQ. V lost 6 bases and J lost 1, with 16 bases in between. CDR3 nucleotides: TGCGCCAGCAAGTCCCGTGGGGGGGAGAACACTGAAGCTTTCTTT. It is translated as CASKSRGGENTEAFF. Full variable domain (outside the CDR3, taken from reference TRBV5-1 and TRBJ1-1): KAGVTQTPRYLIKTRGQQVTLSCSPISGHRSVSWYQQTPGQGLQFLFEYFSETQRNKGNFPGRFSGRQFSNSRSEMNVSTLELGDSALYLCASKSRGGENTEAFFGQGTRLTVV.

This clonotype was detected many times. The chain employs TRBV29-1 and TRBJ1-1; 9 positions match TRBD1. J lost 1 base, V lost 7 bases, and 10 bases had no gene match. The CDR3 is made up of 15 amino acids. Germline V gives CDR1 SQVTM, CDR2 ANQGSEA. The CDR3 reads CSGAFGTGTNTEAFF. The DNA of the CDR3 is TGCAGCGGGGCATTTGGGACAGGGACGAACACTGAAGCTTTCTTT.

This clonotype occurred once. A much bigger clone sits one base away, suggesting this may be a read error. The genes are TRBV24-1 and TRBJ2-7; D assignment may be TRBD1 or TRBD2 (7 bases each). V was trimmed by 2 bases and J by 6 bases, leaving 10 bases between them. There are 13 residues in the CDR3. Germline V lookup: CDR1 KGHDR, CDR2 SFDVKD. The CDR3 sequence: CATSDSGGGEQYF. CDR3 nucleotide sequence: TGTGCCACCAGTGATTCAGGGGGGGGCGAGCAGTACTTC.

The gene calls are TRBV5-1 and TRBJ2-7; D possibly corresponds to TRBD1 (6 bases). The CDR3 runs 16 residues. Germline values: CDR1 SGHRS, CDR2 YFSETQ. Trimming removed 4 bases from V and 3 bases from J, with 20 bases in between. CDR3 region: CASSHGQSGKIYEQYF. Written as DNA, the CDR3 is TGCGCCAGCAGCCACGGACAGTCCGGAAAGATCTACGAGCAGTACTTC.

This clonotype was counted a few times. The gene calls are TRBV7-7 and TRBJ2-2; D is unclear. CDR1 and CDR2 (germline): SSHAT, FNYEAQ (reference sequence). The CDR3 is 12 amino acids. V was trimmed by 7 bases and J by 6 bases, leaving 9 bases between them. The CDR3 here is CASKSLSGELFF. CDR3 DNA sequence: TGTGCCAGCAAAAGTTTGTCCGGGGAGCTGTTTTTT. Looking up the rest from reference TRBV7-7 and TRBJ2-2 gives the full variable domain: GAGVSQSPRYKVTKRGQDVTLRCDPISSHATLYWYQQALGQGPEFLTYFNYEAQPDKSGLPSDRFSAERPEGSISTLTIQRTEQRDSAMYRCASKSLSGELFFGEGSRLTVL.

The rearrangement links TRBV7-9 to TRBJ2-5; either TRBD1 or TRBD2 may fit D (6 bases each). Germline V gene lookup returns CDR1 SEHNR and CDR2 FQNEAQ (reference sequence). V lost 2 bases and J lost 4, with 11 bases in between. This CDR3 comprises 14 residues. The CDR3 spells CASSLIGGRETQYF. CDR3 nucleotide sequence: TGTGCCAGCAGCTTAATTGGGGGGCGAGAGACCCAGTACTTC.

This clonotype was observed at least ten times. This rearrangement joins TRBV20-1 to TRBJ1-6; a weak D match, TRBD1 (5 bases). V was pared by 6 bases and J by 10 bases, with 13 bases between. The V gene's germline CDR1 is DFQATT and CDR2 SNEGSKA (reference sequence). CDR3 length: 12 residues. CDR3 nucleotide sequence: TGCAGTGCAAGTGAGGGGTGGTCACCCCTCCACTTT. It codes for CSASEGWSPLHF.

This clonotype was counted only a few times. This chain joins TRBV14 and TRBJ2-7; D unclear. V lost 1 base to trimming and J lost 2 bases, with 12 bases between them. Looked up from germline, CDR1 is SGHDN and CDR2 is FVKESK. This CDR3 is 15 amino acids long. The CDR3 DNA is TGTGCCAGCAGCCAAGGGGAAGGGTGGACCTACGAGCAGTACTTC. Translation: CASSQGEGWTYEQYF.

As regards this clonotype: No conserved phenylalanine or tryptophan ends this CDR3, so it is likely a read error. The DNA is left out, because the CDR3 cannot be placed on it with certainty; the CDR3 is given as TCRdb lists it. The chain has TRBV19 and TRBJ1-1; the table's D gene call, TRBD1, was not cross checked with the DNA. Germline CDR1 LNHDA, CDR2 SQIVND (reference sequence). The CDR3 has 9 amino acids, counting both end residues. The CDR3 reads CASSRWGLS.

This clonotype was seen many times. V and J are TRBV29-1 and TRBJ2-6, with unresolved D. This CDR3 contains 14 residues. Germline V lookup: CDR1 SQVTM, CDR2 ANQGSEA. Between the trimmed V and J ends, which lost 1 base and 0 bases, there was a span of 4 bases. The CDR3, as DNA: TGCAGCGTTGAAGTGGGCTCTGGGGCCAACGTCCTGACTTTC. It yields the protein CSVEVGSGANVLTF.